What follows describes a single T cell receptor beta chain. No antigen is known for it. These data belong to a study of shared clonotypes between healthy human individuals. Only in-frame clones appear in the TCRdb table, and some are missing; sequencing was by immunoSEQ multiplex PCR. The profile shows roughly 380,000 clones, approximately 96% of them singletons. V lost 1 base to trimming and J lost 5 bases, with 15 bases between them. This CDR3 contains 14 residues. Germline-derived CDR1 and CDR2 are GTSNPN and SVGIG (reference sequence). Whole-study results and caveats: A handful of donors held about 5% of naive CD4 clonotypes in common. Clonotypes not shared had lower generation probabilities than those common to all four donors.

The material sequenced was memory CD8+ T cells sorted from blood. As for subset: CD45RO+ cells pooled with CCR7-negative TemRA cells. The V gene is TRBV30, the J gene TRBJ2-7; TRBD2 might be the D (7 bases). This receptor was taken from a man younger than 45 in good health. CDR3 residues: CAWSGLGGRNEQYF. CDR3 in DNA: TGTGCCTGGAGTGGGCTGGGGGGGCGTAACGAGCAGTACTTC.